This T cell receptor beta chain was recorded in a study of CD8+CD57+ T cells in acquired aplastic anemia. Study context: Recorded DNA amounts for sorted CD4+ and CD8+ cells had an average of around 3.5 ug.

Per the germline V gene, CDR1 is LGHNA and CDR2 is YNFKEQ. Trimming left V 4 bases short and J 6 bases short, with 18 bases between. CDR3 length: 15 amino acids. Template material for TCR beta VDJ and CDR3 profiling consisted of genomic DNA. TCRdb reprocessed the reads with MiXCR, giving one entry per CDR3 protein. The data contain about 200,000 distinct CDR3 sequences, roughly 35% of them singletons. The rearrangement uses TRBV4-2 and TRBJ1-1; D remains unclear. Specimen: sorted CD4+, CD8+, or CD8+CD57+ T cells (not recorded which) from PBMCs. The sequence came from a human donor in good health, serving as a control. This CDR3 reads CASSPSDWRYAEAFF. The CDR3 bases are TGTGCCAGCAGCCCCTCGGACTGGAGGTACGCTGAAGCTTTCTTT.